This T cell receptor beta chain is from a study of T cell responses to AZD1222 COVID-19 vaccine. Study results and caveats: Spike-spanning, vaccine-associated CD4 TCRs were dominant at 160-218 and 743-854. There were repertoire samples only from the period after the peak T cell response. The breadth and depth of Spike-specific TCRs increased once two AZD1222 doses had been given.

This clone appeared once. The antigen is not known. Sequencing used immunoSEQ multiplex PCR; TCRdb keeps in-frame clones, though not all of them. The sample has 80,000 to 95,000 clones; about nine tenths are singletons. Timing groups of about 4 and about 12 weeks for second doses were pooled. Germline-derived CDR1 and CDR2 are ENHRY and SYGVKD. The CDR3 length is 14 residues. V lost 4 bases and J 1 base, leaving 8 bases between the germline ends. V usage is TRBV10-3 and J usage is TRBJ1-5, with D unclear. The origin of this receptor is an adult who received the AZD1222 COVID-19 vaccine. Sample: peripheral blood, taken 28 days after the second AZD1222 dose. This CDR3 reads CAISVEGSNQPQHF. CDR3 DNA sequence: TGTGCCATCAGTGTGGAGGGAAGCAATCAGCCCCAGCATTTT.